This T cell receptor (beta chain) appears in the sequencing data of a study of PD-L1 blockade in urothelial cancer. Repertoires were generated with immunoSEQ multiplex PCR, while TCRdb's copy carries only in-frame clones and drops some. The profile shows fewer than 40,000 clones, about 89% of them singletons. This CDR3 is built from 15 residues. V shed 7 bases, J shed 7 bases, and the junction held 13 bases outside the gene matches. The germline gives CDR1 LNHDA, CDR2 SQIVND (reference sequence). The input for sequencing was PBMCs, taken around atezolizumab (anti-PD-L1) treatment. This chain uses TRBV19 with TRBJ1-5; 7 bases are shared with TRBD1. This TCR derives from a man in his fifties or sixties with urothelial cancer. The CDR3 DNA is TGTGCCAGTACCGAACCGGCGCAGGGGGACCAGCCCCAGCATTTT. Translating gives CASTEPAQGDQPQHF.